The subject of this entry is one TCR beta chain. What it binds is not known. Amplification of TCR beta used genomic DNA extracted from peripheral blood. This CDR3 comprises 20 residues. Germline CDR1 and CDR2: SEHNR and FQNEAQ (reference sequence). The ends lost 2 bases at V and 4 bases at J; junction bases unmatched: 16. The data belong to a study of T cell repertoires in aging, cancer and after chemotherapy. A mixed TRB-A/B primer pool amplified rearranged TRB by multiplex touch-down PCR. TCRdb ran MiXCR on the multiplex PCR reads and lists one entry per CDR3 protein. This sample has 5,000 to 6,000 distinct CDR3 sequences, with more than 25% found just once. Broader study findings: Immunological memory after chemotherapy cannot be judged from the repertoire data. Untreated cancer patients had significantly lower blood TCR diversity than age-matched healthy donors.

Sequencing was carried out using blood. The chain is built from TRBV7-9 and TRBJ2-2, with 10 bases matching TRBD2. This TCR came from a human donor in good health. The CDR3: CASSLPLRGAGGPLTGELFF. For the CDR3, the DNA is TGTGCCAGCAGCTTACCCCTCCGGGGAGCGGGAGGGCCACTCACCGGGGAGCTGTTTTTT.